This TCR beta chain was captured in a study of blood T cell repertoires in COVID-19. At the level of the study: Sample material is recorded as cDNA or gDNA derived from T cells, B-cell-depleted T cells, or PBMCs.

In the original analysis: Amplification of reference gene primers provided the estimated nucleated cell counts. This table comes from immunoSEQ multiplex PCR, and its TCRdb copy is limited to in-frame clones, with some not included. The V and J calls and clone size were taken over from that table, and D and trimming were inferred from the DNA. This table holds approximately 200,000 clones, 85% to 90% found once. CDR1 LGHNA and CDR2 YSLEER come from the germline V gene. V was cut by 4 bases and J by 8 bases, with 20 bases left in between. CDR3 size: 15 residues. Enrolment of Seattle patients took place during active infection, and they were followed longitudinally.

The J gene is TRBJ1-2, the V gene TRBV4-3; perhaps TRBD1 as D (5 bases). Material for sequencing was peripheral blood. The receptor was isolated from a man aged 30 to 45 with COVID-19, enrolled during active disease. This CDR3 reads CASSPKPGSLLGYTF. CDR3 in DNA: TGCGCCAGCAGCCCCAAACCAGGGTCTCTTTTGGGCTACACCTTC.